This TCR beta chain was captured in a study of T-cell memory formation after mild COVID-19. About the study: Largely donor-specific sequence clusters came from a couple of donors.

Whole-study findings and limits: CD4+ bias marked clones expanding day 15 to 37, unlike balanced contracting clones.

This clonotype was seen ten or more times. The antigen is undetermined. TCRdb used MiXCR to reprocess the 5' RACE reads, holding one entry per CDR3 protein. Of some 69,000 distinct CDR3 sequences in the sample, around 15% were seen once. From germline, CDR1 is LGHNA and CDR2 YSLEER. Between the trimmed V and J ends, which lost 2 bases and 4 bases, there was a span of 17 bases. The CDR3 has 16 amino acids. This sequence originates from an adult woman who had mild COVID-19 (a few samples of this study predate the infection). Cell type and time point are not known. The rearrangement uses TRBV4-3 and TRBJ1-2; TRBD1 is a possible D gene (5 bases). Sequencing input: PBMCs or a T cell subset sorted from them (not recorded which). In DNA, the CDR3 is TGCGCCAGCAGCCAAACTCGGGGGGAATGGAGCTATGGCTACACCTTC. This codes for CASSQTRGEWSYGYTF.